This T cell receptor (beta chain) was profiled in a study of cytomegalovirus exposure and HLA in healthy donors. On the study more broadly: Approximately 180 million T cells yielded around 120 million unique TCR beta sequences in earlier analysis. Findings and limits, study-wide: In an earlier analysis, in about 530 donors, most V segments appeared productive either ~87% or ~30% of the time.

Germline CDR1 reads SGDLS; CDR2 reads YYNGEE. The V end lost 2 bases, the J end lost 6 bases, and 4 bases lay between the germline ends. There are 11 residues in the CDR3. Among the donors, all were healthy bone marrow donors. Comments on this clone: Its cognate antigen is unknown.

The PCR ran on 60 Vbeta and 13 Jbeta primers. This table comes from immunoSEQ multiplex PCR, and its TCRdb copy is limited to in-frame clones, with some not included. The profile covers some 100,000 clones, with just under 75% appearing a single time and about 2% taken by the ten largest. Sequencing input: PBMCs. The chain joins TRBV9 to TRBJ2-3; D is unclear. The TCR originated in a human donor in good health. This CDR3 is CASSVADTQYF. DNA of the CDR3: TGTGCCAGCAGCGTCGCGGATACGCAGTATTTT.